This T cell receptor (beta chain) was profiled in a study of CD8 T cells in ankylosing spondylitis. TCRdb passed the 5' RACE reads through MiXCR, listing each CDR3 protein once. The sample has fewer than 200,000 distinct CDR3 sequences, roughly 10% seen once. This clonotype showed up just a few times. Its antigen is not known. Study-wide findings and caveats: Significant enrichment of disease-linked clones was reported in matched ankylosing spondylitis synovial fluid.

Trimming took 8 bases from V and 5 from J, leaving 17 bases between them. This CDR3 contains 14 residues. Per germline, CDR1 MDHEN and CDR2 SYDVKM. The receptor was derived from a female donor with ankylosing spondylitis or in good health (not recorded which). The chain joins TRBV28 to TRBJ2-3, with D perhaps matching TRBD2 (6 bases). Source material: blood, either unsorted or a sorted T cell fraction (not recorded which). In nucleotides, the CDR3 is TGTGCCAGCCGGTTGGGAGGAGAATTAGATACGCAGTATTTT. Translation: CASRLGGELDTQYF.